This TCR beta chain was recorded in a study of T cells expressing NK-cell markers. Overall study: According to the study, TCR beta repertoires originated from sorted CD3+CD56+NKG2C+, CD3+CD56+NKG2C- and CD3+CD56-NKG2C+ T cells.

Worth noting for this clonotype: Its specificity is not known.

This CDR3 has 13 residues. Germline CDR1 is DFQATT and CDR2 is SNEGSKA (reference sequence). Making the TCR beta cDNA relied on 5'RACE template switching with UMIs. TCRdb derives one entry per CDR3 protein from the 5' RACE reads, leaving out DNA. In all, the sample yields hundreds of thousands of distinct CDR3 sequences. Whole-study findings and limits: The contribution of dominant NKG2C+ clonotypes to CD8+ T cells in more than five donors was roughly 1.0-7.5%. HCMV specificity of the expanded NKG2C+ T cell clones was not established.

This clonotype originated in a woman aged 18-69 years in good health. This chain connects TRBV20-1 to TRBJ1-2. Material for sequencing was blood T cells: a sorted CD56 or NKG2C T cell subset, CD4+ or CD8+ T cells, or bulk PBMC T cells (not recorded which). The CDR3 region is CSASDSLNYGYTF.